Below are 5 T cell receptor beta chains sequenced from a single sample in a study of T cell repertoires in cytomegalovirus infection. These receptors' antigens are unknown. One entry per CDR3 protein, called by TCRdb with MiXCR from the reads. Of about 500,000 distinct CDR3 sequences listed, 30% to 40% are singletons. This specimen was cultured PBMCs, taken from culture after CMV antigen stimulation. The source of these receptors is a human donor in good health (CMV status not recorded). Some clones in this sample may be carry-over from other donors' samples.

This clonotype was seen a few times. The chain is built from TRBV28 and TRBJ2-2, with D possibly being TRBD2 (5 bases). The germline CDR1 and CDR2 sequences are MDHEN and SYDVKM. The V and J ends lost 5 bases and 0 bases respectively, with 10 bases between them. The CDR3 loop spans 15 amino acids. The CDR3 here is CASSTRGANTGELFF. The CDR3 DNA follows: TGTGCCAGCAGTACCCGGGGAGCGAACACCGGGGAGCTGTTTTTT.

This clonotype turned up a few times. The CDR3 loop reads CASSPTGTGSEKLFF. The CDR3 DNA is TGTGCCAGCAGTCCGACCGGGACAGGGAGCGAAAAACTGTTTTTT. The chain recombines TRBV28 with TRBJ1-4; 9 bases match TRBD1. The CDR3 has 15 amino acids. Per germline, CDR1 MDHEN and CDR2 SYDVKM. The J segment lost 8 bases and the V segment lost 5 bases, leaving 9 bases of the junction unmatched.

The chain is built from TRBV6-2 or TRBV6-3 and TRBJ2-5, with TRBD2 as a possible D gene (5 bases). Trimming took 6 bases from V and 7 from J, leaving 12 bases between them. CDR1 is MNHEY, CDR2 SVGEGT, per germline. This CDR3 spans 12 amino acids. In nucleotides, the CDR3 is TGTGCCAGCAGGACTGGAGGAGGGACCCAGTACTTC. Amino acid sequence: CASRTGGGTQYF.

The rearrangement links TRBV7-6 to TRBJ2-1; no clear D. Trimming took off 3 bases at V and 6 bases at J, with 12 bases between the two ends. This CDR3 has 14 amino acids. CDR1 is SGHVS and CDR2 is FNYEAQ in the germline V gene. CDR3 nucleotide sequence: TGTGCCAGCAGCTTTAGTGGTTCCCGCAATGAGCAGTTCTTC. It encodes CASSFSGSRNEQFF.

CDR3 sequence (DNA): TGTGCCAGTAGTATGGGGAGCGCTGGAAACACCATATATTTT. Amino acids: CASSMGSAGNTIYF. The V gene is TRBV19, the J gene TRBJ1-3, with D uncertain. The CDR3 spans 14 residues. Germline assignment: CDR1 LNHDA and CDR2 SQIVND (reference sequence). Trimming stripped 3 bases from V and 2 bases from J, with 8 bases between.